These 30 T cell receptor beta chains originate from one sample sequenced in a study of Graves' ophthalmopathy and Graves' hyperthyroidism. Amplified material comprised TCR beta CDR3 regions derived from RNA transcripts. An opening RT-PCR round employed HTBI primers and preceded a second-round multiplex PCR. TCRdb reprocessed the multiplex PCR reads with MiXCR, giving one entry per CDR3 protein. The data hold 900,000 to 1,200,000 distinct CDR3 sequences, with approximately 35% observed a single time. Sequencing used peripheral blood or thyroid tissue (not recorded which). Source of these receptors: an adult man with Graves' hyperthyroidism.

The chain combines TRBV14 with TRBJ1-1; D is uncertain. From germline, CDR1 is SGHDN and CDR2 FVKESK. The V and J ends lost 3 bases and 1 base respectively, with 15 bases between them. This CDR3 is built from 16 residues. CDR3 region: CASSQKVGHRNTEAFF. The CDR3, as DNA: TGTGCCAGCAGCCAGAAAGTCGGTCACAGGAACACTGAAGCTTTCTTT.

Many counts were recorded for this clonotype. The rearrangement joins TRBV5-6 to TRBJ1-5, with no clear D. Germline V gene lookup returns CDR1 SGHDT and CDR2 YYEEEE. The CDR3 has 13 amino acids. The V gene lost 2 bases and the J gene lost 5 bases, with 8 bases spanning the gap. As DNA, the CDR3 is TGTGCCAGCAGCTTTCAAAGTGATCAGCCCCAGCATTTT. Translation gives CASSFQSDQPQHF.

This chain links TRBV9 with TRBJ2-2; a possible D gene is TRBD2 (6 bases). The germline CDR1 and CDR2 sequences are SGDLS and YYNGEE. The V and J ends lost 4 bases and 5 bases respectively, with 15 bases between them. This CDR3 spans 15 amino acids. The CDR3 DNA reads as TGTGCCAGCAGCCGTGGCTGGGGGGATACCGGGGAGCTGTTTTTT. Amino acid sequence: CASSRGWGDTGELFF. Supplemented by reference TRBV9 and TRBJ2-2, the full variable domain reads DSGVTQTPKHLITATGQRVTLRCSPRSGDLSVYWYQQSLDQGLQFLIQYYNGEERAKGNILERFSAQQFPDLHSELNLSSLELGDSALYFCASSRGWGDTGELFFGEGSRLTVL.

This clonotype has only one observation. A junction boundary mismatches the germline segment, possibly from a read error. The CDR3 protein is CASGQSGRGTEAFF. The CDR3 bases are TGTGCCAGTGGCCAGTCCGGGAGGGGGACTGAAGCTTTCTTT. V usage is TRBV5-1 and J usage is TRBJ1-1; D is perhaps TRBD1 (6 bases). This CDR3 contains 14 residues. Germline loops: CDR1 SGHRS, CDR2 YFSETQ.

This clonotype appeared many times. This chain uses TRBV29-1 with TRBJ1-2; D may be TRBD1 (5 bases). Germline values: CDR1 SQVTM, CDR2 ANQGSEA. With 1 base removed from V and 5 bases from J, the gap between germline ends came to 8 bases. The CDR3 spans 12 residues. CDR3 in DNA: TGCAGCGTTGAAGTCGCAGGGTATGGCTACACCTTC. Translating gives CSVEVAGYGYTF.

This clonotype was picked up many times. The chain joins TRBV7-3 to TRBJ2-5, with D tentatively TRBD1 (5 bases). Trimming stripped 3 bases from V and 2 bases from J, with 13 bases between. The germline CDR1 and CDR2 sequences are SGHTA and FQGTGA. The CDR3 covers 15 residues. The CDR3 sequence is CASSLGQLIQETQYF. For the CDR3, the DNA is TGTGCCAGCAGCTTGGGGCAGCTGATTCAAGAGACCCAGTACTTC.

V gene TRBV10-3 combines with J gene TRBJ1-3; 7 nucleotides line up with TRBD1. Germline CDR1 is ENHRY and CDR2 is SYGVKD. This CDR3 has 14 amino acids. Trimming at V came to 5 bases and at J to 2 bases, leaving 3 bases not matched to a gene. The DNA for the CDR3 is TGTGCCATCAGTCTTGGGACAGCTGGAAACACCATATATTTT. It translates to CAISLGTAGNTIYF.

The rearrangement uses TRBV7-9 and TRBJ1-2; 7 bases are shared with TRBD1. CDR1 is SEHNR and CDR2 is FQNEAQ in the germline V gene (reference sequence). With V trimmed by 6 bases and J by 5 bases, 9 bases remained unmatched. The CDR3 covers 14 residues. The CDR3 here is CASSSGGPLYGYTF. DNA for the CDR3: TGTGCCAGCAGTTCAGGGGGGCCTCTTTATGGCTACACCTTC. Variable domain in full (rest from reference TRBV7-9 and TRBJ1-2): DTGVSQNPRHKITKRGQNVTFRCDPISEHNRLYWYRQTLGQGPEFLTYFQNEAQLEKSRLLSDRFSAERPKGSFSTLEIQRTEQGDSAMYLCASSSGGPLYGYTFGSGTRLTVV.

CDR3 protein: CACGGDAPNSPLHF. In DNA form, the CDR3 reads TGTGCCTGTGGGGGGGACGCCCCGAATTCACCCCTCCACTTT. The chain employs TRBV19 and TRBJ1-6; possibly TRBD1 for D (5 bases). V lost 11 bases, J lost 7 bases, and 18 bases lay in between. Germline CDR1 is LNHDA and CDR2 is SQIVND (reference sequence). The CDR3 covers 14 residues.

This clonotype showed up just once. Germline and junction disagree at one end, which may indicate a read error. V and J are TRBV7-8 and TRBJ1-6; D gene uncertain. The germline gives CDR1 SGHVS, CDR2 FQNEAQ. The CDR3 loop spans 15 amino acids. In DNA, the CDR3 is TGTGCCAGCAGCCTAGCCGGGCTTTCCTATTCACCCCTCCACTTT. This codes for CASSLAGLSYSPLHF.

This clonotype was seen a few times. A much larger clone lies a single base off, so this may be a read error. This chain uses TRBV6-5 with TRBJ2-5; D gene uncertain. CDR1 and CDR2 (germline): MNHEY, SVGAGI. V was shortened by 5 bases and J by 2 bases, with 15 bases between the two germline ends. This CDR3 is built from 15 residues. The CDR3 nucleotides are TGTGCCAGCAGTCCCGTAAGGGTGCCGCAAGAGACCCAGTACTTC. Its translation is CASSPVRVPQETQYF.

In this sample, this clonotype turned up many times. A read error may produce the germline difference seen at one junction end. This chain joins TRBV20-1 and TRBJ1-6; tentative D call: TRBD1 (5 bases). The CDR3 consists of 8 residues. Germline CDR1 and CDR2: DFQATT and SNEGSKA (reference sequence). In DNA, the CDR3 is TGCAGTCTCATCCAGGGTAACTTT. Translating it yields CSLIQGNF.

This clonotype has only a few counts. V usage is TRBV12-3 or TRBV12-4 and J usage is TRBJ1-4, with D possibly TRBD1 on 6 matching bases. Trimming left V 6 bases short and J 0 bases short, with 14 bases between. This CDR3 has 16 amino acids. The DNA for the CDR3 is TGTGCCAGCAGGTCTGGGACACTTACAACTAATGAAAAACTGTTTTTT. It encodes CASRSGTLTTNEKLFF.

A remark on this clonotype: The junction departs from germline at one end; a sequencing error may be responsible. This sequence joins TRBV24-1 and TRBJ2-7, with TRBD2 matching over 9 bases. Germline V gene lookup returns CDR1 KGHDR and CDR2 SFDVKD. This CDR3 has 17 residues. The CDR3 nucleotides are TGTGCCAGCAGTTACTCGAAAATACGACTAGCGGATTACGAGCAGTACTTC. This codes for CASSYSKIRLADYEQYF.

The chain uses TRBV10-3 and TRBJ2-7; 7 positions match TRBD1. V was clipped by 8 bases and J by 3 bases; unmatched bases: 10. Germline V lookup: CDR1 ENHRY, CDR2 SYGVKD. The CDR3 has 14 amino acids. DNA of the CDR3: TGTGCCATCTCAGACGGCACAGGGGACTACGAGCAGTACTTC. It translates to CAISDGTGDYEQYF.

Ten or more counts support this clonotype. Here the CDR3 DNA reads TGCAGCCCCCGGGACAGGCTAAACACTGAAGCTTTCTTT. It translates to CSPRDRLNTEAFF. The genes are TRBV20-1 and TRBJ1-1; 8 bases are shared with TRBD1. CDR3 length equals 13 residues. Per germline, CDR1 DFQATT and CDR2 SNEGSKA (reference sequence).

The chain is built from TRBV30 and TRBJ2-2; no clear D. The CDR3 is 15 amino acids. Germline CDR1 GTSNPN, CDR2 SVGIG (reference sequence). Between the trimmed V and J ends, which lost 4 bases and 4 bases, there was a span of 16 bases. In nucleotides, the CDR3 is TGTGCCTGGACCAGGTCTCGAGGTGGCACCGGGGAGCTGTTTTTT. Amino acids: CAWTRSRGGTGELFF.

This clonotype showed up just a few times. The chain has TRBV5-4 and TRBJ2-7; 12 nucleotides line up with TRBD2. Germline CDR1 is SGHNT and CDR2 is YYREEE (reference sequence). The junction had 10 bases not matched to a gene; V was cut back by 0 bases and J by 0 bases. The CDR3 totals 19 residues. CDR3 in DNA: TGTGCCAGCAGCTTGGATCCCGCTAGCGGGAGGGTTCTCTCCTACGAGCAGTACTTC. It specifies CASSLDPASGRVLSYEQYF.

The chain recombines TRBV9 with TRBJ2-3; TRBD1 or TRBD2 may be the D gene (5 bases each). The CDR3 spans 16 residues. The V end was cut by 0 bases, the J end by 6 bases, with 17 bases between. The germline CDR1 and CDR2 sequences are SGDLS and YYNGEE. The CDR3 nucleotides read TGTGCCAGCAGCGTAGCGATTTTCGGGGCTAGGGATACGCAGTATTTT. Translation gives CASSVAIFGARDTQYF.

This clonotype has a handful of counts. The V gene is TRBV19, the J gene TRBJ2-7; a possible D gene is TRBD1 (7 bases). Germline assignment: CDR1 LNHDA and CDR2 SQIVND (reference sequence). CDR3 size: 15 residues. Trimming removed 4 bases at V and 2 bases at J, with 15 bases between. CDR3 sequence reads: CASSRTRGETYEQYF. The CDR3, as DNA: TGTGCCAGTAGTAGAACCAGGGGGGAGACCTACGAGCAGTACTTC.

This clonotype was recorded at least ten times. CDR3 coding DNA: TGTGCCAGTAGTATAGTCCGGGGGAACACTGAAGCTTTCTTT. This sequence encodes CASSIVRGNTEAFF. V gene TRBV19 combines with J gene TRBJ1-1; D remains unclear. Per germline, CDR1 LNHDA and CDR2 SQIVND (reference sequence). This CDR3 spans 14 amino acids. The V and J ends lost 1 base and 1 base respectively, with 7 bases between them.

The chain employs TRBV10-3 and TRBJ1-4, with 7 bases matching TRBD1. With 10 bases clipped from V and 6 bases from J, the junction kept 20 bases outside the gene matches. The CDR3 runs 17 residues. Germline CDR1 ENHRY, CDR2 SYGVKD. This CDR3 is CASKTIGGRVVDEKLFF. DNA for the CDR3: TGTGCCAGCAAGACGATAGGGGGCAGGGTGGTTGATGAAAAACTGTTTTTT.

This clonotype was seen repeatedly, ten times or more. The chain links TRBV5-1 to TRBJ1-2; D ambiguous. The germline V gene has CDR1 SGHRS and CDR2 YFSETQ. Between the trimmed V and J ends, which lost 4 bases and 8 bases, there was a span of 21 bases. The CDR3 spans 15 residues. The CDR3 loop is CASSPDLSLRGGYTF. CDR3 in DNA: TGCGCCAGCAGCCCAGATCTATCCCTGAGAGGGGGCTACACCTTC. The variable domain in full, with the rest retrieved from reference TRBV5-1 and TRBJ1-2, is KAGVTQTPRYLIKTRGQQVTLSCSPISGHRSVSWYQQTPGQGLQFLFEYFSETQRNKGNFPGRFSGRQFSNSRSEMNVSTLELGDSALYLCASSPDLSLRGGYTFGSGTRLTVV.

This chain links TRBV29-1 with TRBJ1-5, with a weak D call TRBD1 (5 bases). Deletions cut 8 bases from V and 2 bases from J, with 16 bases between. The CDR3 is 14 residues long. Germline V gene data show CDR1 as SQVTM and CDR2 as ANQGSEA. CDR3: CSSFPGRGNQPQHF. The CDR3 DNA reads as TGCAGCAGTTTCCCGGGGCGAGGCAATCAGCCCCAGCATTTT.

This chain links TRBV29-1 with TRBJ2-3; TRBD2 agrees at 7 bases. Germline CDR1 SQVTM, CDR2 ANQGSEA. V dropped 3 bases and J dropped 1; count of bases not matched to a gene: 7. The CDR3 is 15 residues long. The CDR3 spells CSVDSPGRGTDTQYF. The CDR3 DNA sequence: TGCAGCGTTGATTCTCCAGGGAGGGGCACAGATACGCAGTATTTT.

This clonotype was detected many times. The chain links TRBV24-1 to TRBJ2-5; 7 bases match TRBD1. This CDR3 is 16 amino acids long. The V gene's germline CDR1 is KGHDR and CDR2 SFDVKD. With V trimmed by 3 bases and J by 1 base, 7 bases remained unmatched. CDR3 sequence: CATSDRGQALQETQYF. CDR3 coding DNA: TGTGCCACCAGTGATCGCGGACAGGCGCTCCAAGAGACCCAGTACTTC.

This clonotype was seen more than once but under ten times. Germline and junction disagree at one end, which may indicate a read error. V usage is TRBV6-5 and J usage is TRBJ1-1; D perhaps matches TRBD1 (5 bases). This CDR3 region has 13 residues. In germline, CDR1 is MNHEY, CDR2 SVGAGI. The CDR3 protein is CTSSPGTDTEAFF. For the CDR3, the DNA is TGTACCAGCAGTCCGGGGACGGACACTGAAGCTTTCTTT.

The chain joins TRBV10-3 to TRBJ1-2, with 9 bases lining up with TRBD1. CDR3 length: 13 residues. J was trimmed by 2 bases and V by 10 bases; bases with no gene match: 5. Looked up from germline, CDR1 is ENHRY and CDR2 is SYGVKD. The CDR3 sequence: CASRQGGNYGYTF. The CDR3 bases are TGTGCCAGCCGACAGGGGGGGAACTATGGCTACACCTTC.

The chain is built from TRBV7-6 and TRBJ2-2; weak D call: TRBD1 (5 bases). The CDR3 runs to 16 residues. The germline gives CDR1 SGHVS, CDR2 FNYEAQ. V shed 2 bases and J shed 0 bases, with 10 bases lying between them. DNA for the CDR3: TGTGCCAGCAGCTTAATGACAGTTTCGAACACCGGGGAGCTGTTTTTT. It specifies CASSLMTVSNTGELFF.

The chain uses TRBV3-1 and TRBJ1-5, with no clear D. V was cut by 1 base and J by 3 bases, with 16 bases left in between. The V gene's germline CDR1 is LGHDT and CDR2 YNNKEL (reference sequence). This CDR3 has 17 residues. Written as DNA, the CDR3 is TGTGCCAGCAGCCAAGGTACATTTGGGTTTGACAATCAGCCCCAGCATTTT. Protein: CASSQGTFGFDNQPQHF.